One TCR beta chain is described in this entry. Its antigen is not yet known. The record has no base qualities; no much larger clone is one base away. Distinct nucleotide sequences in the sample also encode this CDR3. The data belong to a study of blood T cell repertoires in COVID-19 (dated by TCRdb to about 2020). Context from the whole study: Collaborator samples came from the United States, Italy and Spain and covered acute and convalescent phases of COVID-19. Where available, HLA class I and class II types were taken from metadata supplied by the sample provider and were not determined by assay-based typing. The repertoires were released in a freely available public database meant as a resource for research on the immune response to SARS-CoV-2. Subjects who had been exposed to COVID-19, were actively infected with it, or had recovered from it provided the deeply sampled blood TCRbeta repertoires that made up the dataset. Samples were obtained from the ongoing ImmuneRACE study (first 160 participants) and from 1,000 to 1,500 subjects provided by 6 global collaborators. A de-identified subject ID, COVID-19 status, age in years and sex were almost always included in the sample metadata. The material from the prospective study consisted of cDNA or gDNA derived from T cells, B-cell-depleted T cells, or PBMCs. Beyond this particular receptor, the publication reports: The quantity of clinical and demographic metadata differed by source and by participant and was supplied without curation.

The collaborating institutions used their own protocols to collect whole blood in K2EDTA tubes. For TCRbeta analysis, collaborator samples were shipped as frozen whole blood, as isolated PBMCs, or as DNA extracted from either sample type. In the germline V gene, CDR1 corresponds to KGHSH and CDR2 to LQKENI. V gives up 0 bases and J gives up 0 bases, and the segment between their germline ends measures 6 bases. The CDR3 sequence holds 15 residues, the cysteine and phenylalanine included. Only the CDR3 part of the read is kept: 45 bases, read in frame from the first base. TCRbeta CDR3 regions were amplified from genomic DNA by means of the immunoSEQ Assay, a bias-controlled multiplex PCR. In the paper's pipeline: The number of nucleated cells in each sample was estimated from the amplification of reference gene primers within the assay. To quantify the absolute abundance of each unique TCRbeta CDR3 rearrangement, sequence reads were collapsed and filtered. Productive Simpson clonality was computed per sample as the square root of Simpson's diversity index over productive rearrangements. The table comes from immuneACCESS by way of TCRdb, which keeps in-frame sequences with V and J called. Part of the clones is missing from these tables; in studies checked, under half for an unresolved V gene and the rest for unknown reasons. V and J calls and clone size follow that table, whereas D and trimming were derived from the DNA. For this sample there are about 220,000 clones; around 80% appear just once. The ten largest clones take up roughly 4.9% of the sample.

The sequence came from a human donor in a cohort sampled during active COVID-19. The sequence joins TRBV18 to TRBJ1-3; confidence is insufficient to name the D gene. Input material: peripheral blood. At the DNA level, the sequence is TGTGCCAGCTCACCACCTTCCAACTCTGGAAACACCATATATTTT. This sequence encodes CASSPPSNSGNTIYF.